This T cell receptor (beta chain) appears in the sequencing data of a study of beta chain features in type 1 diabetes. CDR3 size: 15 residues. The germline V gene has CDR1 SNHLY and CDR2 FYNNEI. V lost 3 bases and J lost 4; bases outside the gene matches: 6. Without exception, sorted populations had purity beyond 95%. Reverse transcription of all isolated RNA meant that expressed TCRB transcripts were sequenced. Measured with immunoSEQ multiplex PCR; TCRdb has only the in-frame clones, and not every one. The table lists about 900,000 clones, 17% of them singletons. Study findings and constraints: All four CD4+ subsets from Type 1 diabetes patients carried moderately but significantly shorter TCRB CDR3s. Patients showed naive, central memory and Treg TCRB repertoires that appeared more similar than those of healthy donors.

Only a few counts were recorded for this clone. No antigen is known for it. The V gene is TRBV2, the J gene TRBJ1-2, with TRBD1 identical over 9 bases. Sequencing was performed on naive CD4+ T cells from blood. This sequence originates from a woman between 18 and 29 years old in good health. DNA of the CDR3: TGTGCCAGCAGTGATCTAACAGGGGGCGGCTATGGCTACACCTTC. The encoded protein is CASSDLTGGGYGYTF.